This T cell receptor beta chain was obtained from a study of metastatic and nonmetastatic thyroid tumors. The study, taken as a whole, reports: Benign nodules reportedly had significantly lower TCR beta diversity than malignant thyroid tumors in blood and tumor.

With respect to this clone: Its specificity is not known. Germline is not matched at one junction end, which may reflect a read error.

Every patient was untreated before thyroid surgery. Germline assignment: CDR1 SGHAT and CDR2 FQNNGV. The CDR3 extends over 15 amino acids. TCRdb re-processed the PCR reads through MiXCR. This table holds about 16,000 clones, 25% to 30% found once. Sequencing was carried out using adjacent normal tissue. The receptor was derived from a female donor with papillary thyroid cancer or a benign thyroid nodule (not recorded which). Some clones in this sample may be carry-over from other donors' samples. The rearrangement joins TRBV11-2 to TRBJ1-2, with TRBD1 as a possible D gene (6 bases). Here the CDR3 DNA reads TGTGTCAGCAGCTTAGATGGGACACCTAACTATTGCTACACCTTC. Protein: CVSSLDGTPNYCYTF.